A selection of T cell receptor beta chains follows, all from one sample in a study of circulating and synovial CD4+ cells in juvenile arthritis. The protocol was immunoSEQ multiplex PCR, while the TCRdb copy is restricted to in-frame clones and leaves out a portion. The sample holds roughly 13,000 clones, approximately 80% seen once. Material: CD4+ T cells from synovial fluid. The receptors here all came from a human patient with juvenile idiopathic arthritis. Some clones in this sample may be carry-over from other donors' samples. Both conserved end residues are part of each CDR3. A D gene is named only where the DNA matches it firmly. Not all rows give a size; the values are once, few, many and, for expanded clones, a class.

d_gene	abundance	v_gene	j_gene	CDR3aa	CDR3nt
TRBD1	once	TRBV5-1	TRBJ1-1	CASSSTGATNTEAFF	TGCGCCAGCAGCTCGACAGGGGCTACGAACACTGAAGCTTTCTTT
TRBD1	.	TRBV7-9	TRBJ2-3	CASSPSRGRLTDTQYF	TGTGCCAGCAGCCCGTCCAGGGGGCGACTCACAGATACGCAGTATTTT
TRBD2	.	TRBV6-1	TRBJ2-2	CASSEVAGGTGELFF	TGTGCCAGCAGTGAAGTAGCGGGGGGTACCGGGGAGCTGTTTTTT
.	.	TRBV7-9	TRBJ1-5	CASSSTGSNQPQHF	TGTGCCAGCAGCTCTACAGGGTCCAATCAGCCCCAGCATTTT
.	.	TRBV28	TRBJ1-2	CASSPTGGLNYGYTF	TGTGCCAGCAGCCCAACCGGGGGATTGAACTATGGCTACACCTTC
TRBD2	.	TRBV30	TRBJ2-7	CAWSVGEGVEQYF	TGTGCCTGGAGTGTTGGGGAGGGTGTGGAGCAGTACTTC
TRBD2	.	TRBV4-1	TRBJ2-5	CASTPALAGGPETQYF	TGCGCCAGCACGCCAGCTTTAGCGGGAGGGCCGGAGACCCAGTACTTC
.	.	TRBV9	TRBJ2-2	CASSVAGAHGELFF	TGTGCCAGCAGCGTAGCAGGGGCGCACGGGGAGCTGTTTTTT
TRBD1	few	TRBV7-2	TRBJ1-2	CASRLQGAYYGYTF	TGTGCCAGCAGATTACAGGGGGCATACTATGGCTACACCTTC
TRBD2	.	TRBV7-2	TRBJ2-5	CASSGGSGGETQYF	TGTGCCAGCAGCGGGGGGAGCGGGGGAGAGACCCAGTACTTC
TRBD2	.	TRBV18	TRBJ2-3	CASSPRGLAGFTTTDTQYF	TGTGCCAGCTCACCACGGGGACTAGCGGGGTTCACAACCACAGATACGCAGTATTTT
.	.	TRBV11-2	TRBJ2-5	CASSLTSLAWGTQYF	TGTGCCAGCAGCTTAACCAGCCTAGCCTGGGGGACCCAGTACTTC
.	.	TRBV7-9	TRBJ1-2	CASSAPWGDYGYTF	TGTGCCAGCAGCGCGCCCTGGGGGGACTATGGCTACACCTTC
TRBD2	.	TRBV28	TRBJ2-1	CASSTRVAGTNNEQFF	TGTGCCAGCAGTACCAGAGTAGCGGGGACTAACAATGAGCAGTTCTTC
.	few	TRBV27	TRBJ1-5	CASSFSGSNQPQHF	TGTGCCAGCAGTTTCTCAGGTAGCAATCAGCCCCAGCATTTT
.	.	TRBV4-3	TRBJ2-7	CASSQVAQAAYEQYF	TGCGCCAGCAGCCAAGTAGCACAGGCAGCCTACGAGCAGTACTTC
TRBD1	medium-sized	TRBV19	TRBJ2-2	CASSMGTGGTNTGELFF	TGTGCCAGTAGTATGGGGACAGGGGGCACGAACACCGGGGAGCTGTTTTTT
.	.	TRBV5-1	TRBJ2-2	CASSLAASADTGELFF	TGCGCCAGCAGCTTGGCCGCTAGCGCGGACACCGGGGAGCTGTTTTTT
.	few	TRBV6-1	TRBJ1-1	CASSESVSTEAFF	TGTGCCAGCAGTGAATCGGTATCGACTGAAGCTTTCTTT
.	.	TRBV5-4	TRBJ1-2	CASSAGTAYGYTF	TGTGCCAGCAGCGCGGGGACGGCCTATGGCTACACCTTC
.	.	TRBV18	TRBJ1-5	CASSQEQAPFNQPQHF	TGTGCCAGCTCACAAGAGCAGGCTCCCTTCAATCAGCCCCAGCATTTT
.	.	TRBV7-6	TRBJ1-1	CASSPQGAGTEAFF	TGTGCCAGCAGCCCTCAGGGCGCAGGGACTGAAGCTTTCTTT
TRBD1	.	TRBV5-1	TRBJ2-7	CASSWGQGKDEQYF	TGCGCCAGCAGCTGGGGACAGGGGAAGGACGAGCAGTACTTC
TRBD1	.	TRBV6-1	TRBJ2-7	CASSQDRYYEQYF	TGTGCCAGCAGTCAGGACAGGTACTACGAGCAGTACTTC
.	.	TRBV6-5	TRBJ2-5	CASSRQETQYF	TGTGCCAGCAGCCGCCAAGAGACCCAGTACTTC
.	once	TRBV6-4	TRBJ1-2	CASSVDSSFYGYTF	TGTGCCAGCAGTGTCGACAGCTCCTTCTATGGCTACACCTTC
TRBD1	.	TRBV29-1	TRBJ1-2	CSVEYRGYGYTF	TGCAGCGTTGAGTACAGGGGTTATGGCTACACCTTC
TRBD1	.	TRBV7-8	TRBJ2-2	CASSYRGRSTGELFF	TGTGCCAGCAGCTACAGGGGGAGGTCTACCGGGGAGCTGTTTTTT
.	few	TRBV7-2	TRBJ2-5	CASSATVSQETQYF	TGTGCCAGCAGCGCGACAGTCTCCCAAGAGACCCAGTACTTC
TRBD2	.	TRBV4-2	TRBJ2-3	CASSQGTSGGADTQYF	TGTGCCAGCAGCCAAGGGACTAGCGGGGGGGCAGATACGCAGTATTTT
.	.	TRBV30	TRBJ1-6	CAWRAGGDNSPLHF	TGTGCCTGGAGGGCGGGAGGGGATAATTCACCCCTCCACTTT
.	.	TRBV6-1	TRBJ2-5	CASRSPTSVETQYF	TGTGCCAGCAGATCCCCGACTAGTGTGGAGACCCAGTACTTC
.	.	TRBV6-5	TRBJ2-7	CASSLTGNYEQYF	TGTGCCAGCAGTTTAACAGGGAACTACGAGCAGTACTTC
.	few	TRBV7-8	TRBJ1-1	CASSLIRGEAFF	TGTGCCAGCAGCTTAATCAGGGGTGAAGCTTTCTTT
TRBD2	.	TRBV5-1	TRBJ2-7	CASSSGLAGGSSYEQYF	TGCGCCAGCAGCTCGGGACTAGCGGGGGGTAGCTCCTACGAGCAGTACTTC
TRBD2	.	TRBV7-9	TRBJ2-1	CASSLGLAGKGEQFF	TGTGCCAGCAGCTTAGGGTTAGCGGGAAAGGGTGAGCAGTTCTTC
TRBD1	once	TRBV6-1	TRBJ2-1	CACSGTGGIDEQFF	TGTGCCTGCTCCGGGACAGGGGGCATAGATGAGCAGTTCTTC